What follows describes a single TCR beta chain. Methods used by the authors: From reference gene primer amplification, estimates of nucleated cell counts were derived. Profiling relied on immunoSEQ multiplex PCR, and the TCRdb table lists in-frame clones only, not all of them. V and J calls and clone size are given by that table; D and trimming were obtained from the DNA. The table records about 200,000 clones, approximately 94% of them present only once. This record belongs to a study of blood T cell repertoires in COVID-19. Study as a whole: Sites across the United States, Italy and Spain contributed samples from acute and convalescent COVID-19. Nucleic acid was either cDNA or gDNA, and it came from T cells, B-cell-depleted T cells, or PBMCs.

Seattle participants joined during active infection and were tracked over time. Trimming took 0 bases from V and 5 from J, leaving 16 bases between them. Germline V gene lookup returns CDR1 MNHEY and CDR2 SVGAGI. The CDR3 covers 16 residues. The chain employs TRBV6-5 and TRBJ1-1; perhaps TRBD1 as D (5 bases). The sequence came from a man aged 25 to 40 with COVID-19, enrolled during active disease. The sequencing input was peripheral blood. CDR3 in amino acids: CASSYSLGGVETEAFF. The CDR3 DNA reads as TGTGCCAGCAGTTACTCACTCGGGGGAGTAGAAACTGAAGCTTTCTTT.